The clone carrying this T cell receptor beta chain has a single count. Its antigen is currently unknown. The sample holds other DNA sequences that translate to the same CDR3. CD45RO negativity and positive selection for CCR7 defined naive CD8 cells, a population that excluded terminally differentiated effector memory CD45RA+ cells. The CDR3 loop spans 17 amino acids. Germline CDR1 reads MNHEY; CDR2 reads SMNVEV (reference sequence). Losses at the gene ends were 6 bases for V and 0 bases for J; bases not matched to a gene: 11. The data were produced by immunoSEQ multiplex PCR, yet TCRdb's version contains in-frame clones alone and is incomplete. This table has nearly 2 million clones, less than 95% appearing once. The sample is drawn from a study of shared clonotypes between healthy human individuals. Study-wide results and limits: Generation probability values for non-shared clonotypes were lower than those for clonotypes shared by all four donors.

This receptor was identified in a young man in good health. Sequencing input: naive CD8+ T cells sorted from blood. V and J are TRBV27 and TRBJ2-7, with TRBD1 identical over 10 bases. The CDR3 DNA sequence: TGTGCCAGCAGCCTCTCGGTGGGGGACAGGGGCTCCTACGAGCAGTACTTC. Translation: CASSLSVGDRGSYEQYF.